Below, 25 T cell receptor beta chains from the same sample are listed, as sequenced in a study of PD-1 blockade in mismatch repair-deficient tumors. Some clones are missing from TCRdb's copy, which holds only in-frame ones; the method was immunoSEQ multiplex PCR. The repertoire holds approximately 100,000 clones, with 82% as singletons. Sequenced here: peripheral blood, sampled approximately 36 weeks after starting pembrolizumab. The receptor source for this set is an adult with mismatch repair-deficient cancer.

The chain couples TRBV14 to TRBJ2-1; possible D gene TRBD1, 5 bases. The germline V and J ends were trimmed by 2 bases and 3 bases, with 29 bases remaining between them. The CDR3 runs 21 residues. Germline values: CDR1 SGHDN, CDR2 FVKESK. This CDR3 is CASSQSAGWTVGLGRYNEQFF. The DNA for the CDR3 is TGTGCCAGCAGCCAATCGGCCGGCTGGACCGTGGGGCTAGGGCGCTACAATGAGCAGTTCTTC. The full variable domain, with the rest looked up from reference TRBV14 and TRBJ2-1, is EAGVTQFPSHSVIEKGQTVTLRCDPISGHDNLYWYRRVMGKEIKFLLHFVKESKQDESGMPNNRFLAERTGGTYSTLKVQPAELEDSGVYFCASSQSAGWTVGLGRYNEQFFGPGTRLTVL.

This rearrangement joins TRBV6-5 to TRBJ2-7, with 8 bases that match TRBD2. After removal of 7 bases from V and 5 bases from J, the junction contained 7 bases not matched to a gene. The germline gives CDR1 MNHEY, CDR2 SVGAGI. CDR3 length equals 13 residues. The CDR3 spells CASTPGLEDEQYF. The CDR3 DNA reads TGTGCCAGCACCCCGGGACTAGAGGACGAGCAGTACTTC.

The V call is TRBV6-1, the J call TRBJ1-2; D call uncertain. V gave up 1 base and J gave up 9 bases, with 15 bases separating them. The V gene's germline CDR1 is MNHNS and CDR2 SASEGT. This CDR3 has 14 residues. This chain's CDR3 is CASSEGTARLSYTF. The CDR3 nucleotides read TGTGCCAGCAGTGAAGGGACTGCGAGGCTGAGCTACACCTTC.

V is TRBV5-6 and J is TRBJ2-1, with TRBD1 matching 8 bases. Germline V gives CDR1 SGHDT, CDR2 YYEEEE. The CDR3 totals 15 residues. The V segment lost 3 bases and the J segment 0 bases; nucleotides outside the gene matches: 2. The CDR3 DNA follows: TGTGCCAGCAGCTCGACAGGGGCCTCCTACAATGAGCAGTTCTTC. Its translation is CASSSTGASYNEQFF.

This clone came up once. V is TRBV9 and J is TRBJ2-7; TRBD2 matches 11 bases. The CDR3 is 15 residues long. J lost 0 bases, V lost 4 bases, and 3 bases had no gene match. CDR1 and CDR2 (germline): SGDLS, YYNGEE. CDR3 protein: CASSTSGSPSYEQYF. As DNA, the CDR3 is TGTGCCAGCAGCACTAGCGGGAGCCCCTCCTACGAGCAGTACTTC.

The chain links TRBV29-1 to TRBJ1-1; D is uncertain. The germline V gene encodes CDR1 SQVTM and CDR2 ANQGSEA. CDR3 length: 11 residues. V was clipped by 4 bases and J by 1 base, with 4 bases between them. In DNA form, the CDR3 reads TGCAGCGTTGCCGCGAACACTGAAGCTTTCTTT. This encodes CSVAANTEAFF.

This chain joins TRBV4-2 and TRBJ2-1; 12 positions match TRBD2. The CDR3 has 17 amino acids. Germline CDR1 and CDR2: LGHNA and YNFKEQ. V trimming: 4 bases; J trimming: 0 bases; junction bases outside the gene matches: 4. The CDR3 sequence: CASSRQTSGSSYNEQFF. DNA of the CDR3: TGTGCCAGCAGCCGACAGACTAGCGGGAGCTCCTACAATGAGCAGTTCTTC.

This clone was counted only a few times. The chain employs TRBV7-9 and TRBJ1-1; a possible D gene is TRBD1 (5 bases). The CDR3 contains 14 residues. The germline V gene encodes CDR1 SEHNR and CDR2 FQNEAQ (reference sequence). Trimming took off 5 bases at V and 7 bases at J, with 17 bases between the two ends. The CDR3 DNA is TGTGCCAGCAGCCCCGGGGCGGGCCCCGATGAAGCTTTCTTT. This translates into CASSPGAGPDEAFF.

J is TRBJ2-4 and V is TRBV7-9; the D gene is possibly TRBD2 (5 bases). Trimming removed 3 bases at V and 1 base at J, with 13 bases between. Germline V lookup: CDR1 SEHNR, CDR2 FQNEAQ (reference sequence). The CDR3 runs 16 residues. The CDR3 DNA is TGTGCCAGCAGCTTCTCCGGGTCGGGGGCCAAAAACATTCAGTACTTC. Translated, it gives CASSFSGSGAKNIQYF.

The chain carries TRBV7-9 and TRBJ2-7, with 8 bases fitting TRBD2. Germline lookup yields CDR1 SEHNR and CDR2 FQNEAQ (reference sequence). The CDR3 length is 15 residues. V gave up 2 bases and J gave up 1 base; unmatched junction bases: 4. The CDR3 nucleotides read TGTGCCAGCAGCTTATCGGGAGGGCCATCCTACGAGCAGTACTTC. Its protein is CASSLSGGPSYEQYF.

This clone was picked up one time. This CDR3 reads CASSSGLRQGANYGYTF. In nucleotides, the CDR3 is TGTGCCAGCAGCTCTGGATTGAGACAGGGGGCAAACTATGGCTACACCTTC. V gene TRBV5-4 combines with J gene TRBJ1-2; 10 nucleotides match TRBD1. The V and J ends lost 3 bases and 2 bases, in that order; junction bases with no gene match: 10. CDR3 size: 17 residues. Germline V gene data show CDR1 as SGHNT and CDR2 as YYREEE (reference sequence).

The CDR3 DNA reads TGTGCCAACCTAGGGACTAGCGGGAGTCATGAGCAGTTCTTC. Translated: CANLGTSGSHEQFF. The chain links TRBV21-1 to TRBJ2-1; no check of the table's D call, TRBD2, against the DNA was made. TRBV21-1 is a pseudogene locus. The CDR3 extends over 14 amino acids.

V is TRBV11-2 and J is TRBJ2-1; 8 bases are a match to TRBD2. V was clipped by 0 bases and J by 6 bases; unmatched bases: 7. Germline CDR1 reads SGHAT; CDR2 reads FQNNGV. This CDR3 contains 16 residues. Here the CDR3 DNA reads TGTGCCAGCAGCTTAGAAGCCGGACTAGCCTCCAATGAGCAGTTCTTC. Its translation is CASSLEAGLASNEQFF.

The genes are TRBV19 and TRBJ2-3, with 13 bases identical to TRBD2. The CDR3 sequence is 17 residues long. V lost 2 bases to trimming and J lost 0 bases; unmatched junction nucleotides: 2. Per the germline V gene, CDR1 is LNHDA and CDR2 is SQIVND (reference sequence). CDR3 in DNA: TGTGCCAGTAGTATAATGGGACTAGCGGGAAGCACAGATACGCAGTATTTT. Translated, it gives CASSIMGLAGSTDTQYF.

The CDR3 region has the DNA TGCGCCAGCAGCTTGGCTGGACCGAACACTGAAGCTTTCTTT. Translating it yields CASSLAGPNTEAFF. V usage is TRBV5-1 and J usage is TRBJ1-1; D remains ambiguous. The ends were cut back, 0 bases at V and 1 base at J, with 7 bases in the middle. The CDR3 totals 14 residues. Germline CDR1 and CDR2: SGHRS and YFSETQ.

This clone turned up a few times. The chain links TRBV7-2 to TRBJ2-1; 7 bases fit TRBD2. The germline V gene has CDR1 SGHTA and CDR2 FQGNSA. Unmatched junction bases numbered 10, after V lost 2 bases and J lost 3 bases. The CDR3 loop spans 17 amino acids. DNA of the CDR3: TGTGCCAGCAGCTTACGGGGTGGCGGGAGCTTCTACAATGAGCAGTTCTTC. The encoded protein is CASSLRGGGSFYNEQFF.

The rearrangement joins TRBV30 to TRBJ2-1; 8 nucleotides match TRBD2. The CDR3 totals 15 residues. Germline V gives CDR1 GTSNPN, CDR2 SVGIG (reference sequence). V was pared by 3 bases and J by 9 bases, with 13 bases of the junction left unmatched. CDR3 sequence: CAWSGGSGRTGEQFF. The CDR3 DNA sequence: TGTGCCTGGAGCGGGGGGAGCGGGAGAACGGGTGAGCAGTTCTTC.

The V call is TRBV11-2, the J call TRBJ2-1; D unclear. Germline V gene lookup returns CDR1 SGHAT and CDR2 FQNNGV. V shed 3 bases and J shed 10 bases, with 4 bases lying between them. The CDR3 length is 10 residues. The DNA for the CDR3 is TGTGCCAGCAGCTTCGAGGAGCAGTTCTTC. Translated: CASSFEEQFF.

On this clone itself: Other DNA sequences in the sample encode the same CDR3. V and J are TRBV5-1 and TRBJ1-1; unclear D gene. The CDR3 extends over 13 amino acids. V gave up 2 bases and J gave up 1 base, with 6 bases separating them. Germline-derived CDR1 and CDR2 are SGHRS and YFSETQ. CDR3 sequence (DNA): TGCGCCAGCAGCTTAGAGAGGAACACTGAAGCTTTCTTT. Translation: CASSLERNTEAFF.

The chain couples TRBV2 to TRBJ2-3; TRBD2 matches 8 bases. The junction had 6 bases not matched to a gene; V was cut back by 6 bases and J by 4 bases. The CDR3 extends over 14 amino acids. Germline CDR1 and CDR2: SNHLY and FYNNEI. The CDR3 sequence is CASSVTGGADTQYF. The CDR3 DNA reads TGTGCCAGCAGCGTGACGGGAGGGGCAGATACGCAGTATTTT.

This chain links TRBV19 with TRBJ1-5; D might be TRBD1 (6 bases). V was clipped by 6 bases and J by 4 bases, with 16 bases between them. This CDR3 is built from 15 residues. Germline V gene sequence: CDR1 LNHDA, CDR2 SQIVND (reference sequence). This CDR3 is CASSRWGGTNQPQHF. CDR3 DNA sequence: TGTGCCAGTAGCCGGTGGGGGGGCACAAATCAGCCCCAGCATTTT.

This chain uses TRBV2 with TRBJ1-2; a weak D match, TRBD1 (6 bases). This CDR3 contains 15 residues. Per germline, CDR1 SNHLY and CDR2 FYNNEI. With 4 bases removed from V and 0 bases from J, the gap between germline ends came to 12 bases. The DNA of the CDR3 is TGTGCCAGCAGTGTTGGCGGGGGCGCTAACTATGGCTACACCTTC. Translation: CASSVGGGANYGYTF.

The chain recombines TRBV19 with TRBJ1-1; 7 bases line up with TRBD1. V lost 7 bases, J lost 5 bases, and 10 bases stayed unmatched. Looked up from germline, CDR1 is LNHDA and CDR2 is SQIVND (reference sequence). The CDR3 is made up of 14 amino acids. Here the CDR3 DNA reads TGTGCCAGTATCCCTTCCGCAGGGGGAACTGAAGCTTTCTTT. Residues: CASIPSAGGTEAFF.

V is TRBV5-1 and J is TRBJ1-1, with D tentatively TRBD1 (5 bases). The CDR3 consists of 15 residues. The V gene lost 3 bases and the J gene lost 3 bases, with 15 bases spanning the gap. The germline V gene has CDR1 SGHRS and CDR2 YFSETQ. CDR3 sequence: CASSYDGGEDTEAFF. For the CDR3, the DNA is TGCGCCAGCAGCTATGATGGAGGGGAAGACACTGAAGCTTTCTTT.

V usage is TRBV19 and J usage is TRBJ1-4; D unclear. Trimming took 7 bases from V and 0 from J, leaving 9 bases between them. Germline CDR1 and CDR2: LNHDA and SQIVND (reference sequence). The CDR3 covers 14 residues. CDR3 in amino acids: CASILMATNEKLFF. CDR3 coding DNA: TGTGCCAGTATCCTGATGGCAACTAATGAAAAACTGTTTTTT.